This TCR beta chain stems from a study of cytomegalovirus exposure and HLA in healthy donors. Study-wide context: Genotyping of under 500 donors showed that 70% to 90% belonged to the Caucasian-associated ancestry cluster.

The V and J ends lost 3 bases and 0 bases, in that order; junction bases with no gene match: 3. The CDR3 is 14 residues long. Germline V gives CDR1 SGHRS, CDR2 YFSETQ. With 60 Vbeta and 13 Jbeta primers, the PCR was carried out. The assay was immunoSEQ multiplex PCR, and TCRdb's table has in-frame clones only and misses some. Among about 220,000 clones listed, over 65% were seen once. While unrecorded immune exposures were likely, the donors were nominally healthy when sampled. Sequenced: PBMCs. V gene TRBV5-1 combines with J gene TRBJ2-7, with TRBD1 matching 7 bases. This receptor was obtained from a man younger than 35 in good health and CMV-seronegative. This CDR3 reads CASSYRDSSYEQYF. The CDR3 DNA sequence: TGCGCCAGCAGCTACCGGGACAGCTCCTACGAGCAGTACTTC.